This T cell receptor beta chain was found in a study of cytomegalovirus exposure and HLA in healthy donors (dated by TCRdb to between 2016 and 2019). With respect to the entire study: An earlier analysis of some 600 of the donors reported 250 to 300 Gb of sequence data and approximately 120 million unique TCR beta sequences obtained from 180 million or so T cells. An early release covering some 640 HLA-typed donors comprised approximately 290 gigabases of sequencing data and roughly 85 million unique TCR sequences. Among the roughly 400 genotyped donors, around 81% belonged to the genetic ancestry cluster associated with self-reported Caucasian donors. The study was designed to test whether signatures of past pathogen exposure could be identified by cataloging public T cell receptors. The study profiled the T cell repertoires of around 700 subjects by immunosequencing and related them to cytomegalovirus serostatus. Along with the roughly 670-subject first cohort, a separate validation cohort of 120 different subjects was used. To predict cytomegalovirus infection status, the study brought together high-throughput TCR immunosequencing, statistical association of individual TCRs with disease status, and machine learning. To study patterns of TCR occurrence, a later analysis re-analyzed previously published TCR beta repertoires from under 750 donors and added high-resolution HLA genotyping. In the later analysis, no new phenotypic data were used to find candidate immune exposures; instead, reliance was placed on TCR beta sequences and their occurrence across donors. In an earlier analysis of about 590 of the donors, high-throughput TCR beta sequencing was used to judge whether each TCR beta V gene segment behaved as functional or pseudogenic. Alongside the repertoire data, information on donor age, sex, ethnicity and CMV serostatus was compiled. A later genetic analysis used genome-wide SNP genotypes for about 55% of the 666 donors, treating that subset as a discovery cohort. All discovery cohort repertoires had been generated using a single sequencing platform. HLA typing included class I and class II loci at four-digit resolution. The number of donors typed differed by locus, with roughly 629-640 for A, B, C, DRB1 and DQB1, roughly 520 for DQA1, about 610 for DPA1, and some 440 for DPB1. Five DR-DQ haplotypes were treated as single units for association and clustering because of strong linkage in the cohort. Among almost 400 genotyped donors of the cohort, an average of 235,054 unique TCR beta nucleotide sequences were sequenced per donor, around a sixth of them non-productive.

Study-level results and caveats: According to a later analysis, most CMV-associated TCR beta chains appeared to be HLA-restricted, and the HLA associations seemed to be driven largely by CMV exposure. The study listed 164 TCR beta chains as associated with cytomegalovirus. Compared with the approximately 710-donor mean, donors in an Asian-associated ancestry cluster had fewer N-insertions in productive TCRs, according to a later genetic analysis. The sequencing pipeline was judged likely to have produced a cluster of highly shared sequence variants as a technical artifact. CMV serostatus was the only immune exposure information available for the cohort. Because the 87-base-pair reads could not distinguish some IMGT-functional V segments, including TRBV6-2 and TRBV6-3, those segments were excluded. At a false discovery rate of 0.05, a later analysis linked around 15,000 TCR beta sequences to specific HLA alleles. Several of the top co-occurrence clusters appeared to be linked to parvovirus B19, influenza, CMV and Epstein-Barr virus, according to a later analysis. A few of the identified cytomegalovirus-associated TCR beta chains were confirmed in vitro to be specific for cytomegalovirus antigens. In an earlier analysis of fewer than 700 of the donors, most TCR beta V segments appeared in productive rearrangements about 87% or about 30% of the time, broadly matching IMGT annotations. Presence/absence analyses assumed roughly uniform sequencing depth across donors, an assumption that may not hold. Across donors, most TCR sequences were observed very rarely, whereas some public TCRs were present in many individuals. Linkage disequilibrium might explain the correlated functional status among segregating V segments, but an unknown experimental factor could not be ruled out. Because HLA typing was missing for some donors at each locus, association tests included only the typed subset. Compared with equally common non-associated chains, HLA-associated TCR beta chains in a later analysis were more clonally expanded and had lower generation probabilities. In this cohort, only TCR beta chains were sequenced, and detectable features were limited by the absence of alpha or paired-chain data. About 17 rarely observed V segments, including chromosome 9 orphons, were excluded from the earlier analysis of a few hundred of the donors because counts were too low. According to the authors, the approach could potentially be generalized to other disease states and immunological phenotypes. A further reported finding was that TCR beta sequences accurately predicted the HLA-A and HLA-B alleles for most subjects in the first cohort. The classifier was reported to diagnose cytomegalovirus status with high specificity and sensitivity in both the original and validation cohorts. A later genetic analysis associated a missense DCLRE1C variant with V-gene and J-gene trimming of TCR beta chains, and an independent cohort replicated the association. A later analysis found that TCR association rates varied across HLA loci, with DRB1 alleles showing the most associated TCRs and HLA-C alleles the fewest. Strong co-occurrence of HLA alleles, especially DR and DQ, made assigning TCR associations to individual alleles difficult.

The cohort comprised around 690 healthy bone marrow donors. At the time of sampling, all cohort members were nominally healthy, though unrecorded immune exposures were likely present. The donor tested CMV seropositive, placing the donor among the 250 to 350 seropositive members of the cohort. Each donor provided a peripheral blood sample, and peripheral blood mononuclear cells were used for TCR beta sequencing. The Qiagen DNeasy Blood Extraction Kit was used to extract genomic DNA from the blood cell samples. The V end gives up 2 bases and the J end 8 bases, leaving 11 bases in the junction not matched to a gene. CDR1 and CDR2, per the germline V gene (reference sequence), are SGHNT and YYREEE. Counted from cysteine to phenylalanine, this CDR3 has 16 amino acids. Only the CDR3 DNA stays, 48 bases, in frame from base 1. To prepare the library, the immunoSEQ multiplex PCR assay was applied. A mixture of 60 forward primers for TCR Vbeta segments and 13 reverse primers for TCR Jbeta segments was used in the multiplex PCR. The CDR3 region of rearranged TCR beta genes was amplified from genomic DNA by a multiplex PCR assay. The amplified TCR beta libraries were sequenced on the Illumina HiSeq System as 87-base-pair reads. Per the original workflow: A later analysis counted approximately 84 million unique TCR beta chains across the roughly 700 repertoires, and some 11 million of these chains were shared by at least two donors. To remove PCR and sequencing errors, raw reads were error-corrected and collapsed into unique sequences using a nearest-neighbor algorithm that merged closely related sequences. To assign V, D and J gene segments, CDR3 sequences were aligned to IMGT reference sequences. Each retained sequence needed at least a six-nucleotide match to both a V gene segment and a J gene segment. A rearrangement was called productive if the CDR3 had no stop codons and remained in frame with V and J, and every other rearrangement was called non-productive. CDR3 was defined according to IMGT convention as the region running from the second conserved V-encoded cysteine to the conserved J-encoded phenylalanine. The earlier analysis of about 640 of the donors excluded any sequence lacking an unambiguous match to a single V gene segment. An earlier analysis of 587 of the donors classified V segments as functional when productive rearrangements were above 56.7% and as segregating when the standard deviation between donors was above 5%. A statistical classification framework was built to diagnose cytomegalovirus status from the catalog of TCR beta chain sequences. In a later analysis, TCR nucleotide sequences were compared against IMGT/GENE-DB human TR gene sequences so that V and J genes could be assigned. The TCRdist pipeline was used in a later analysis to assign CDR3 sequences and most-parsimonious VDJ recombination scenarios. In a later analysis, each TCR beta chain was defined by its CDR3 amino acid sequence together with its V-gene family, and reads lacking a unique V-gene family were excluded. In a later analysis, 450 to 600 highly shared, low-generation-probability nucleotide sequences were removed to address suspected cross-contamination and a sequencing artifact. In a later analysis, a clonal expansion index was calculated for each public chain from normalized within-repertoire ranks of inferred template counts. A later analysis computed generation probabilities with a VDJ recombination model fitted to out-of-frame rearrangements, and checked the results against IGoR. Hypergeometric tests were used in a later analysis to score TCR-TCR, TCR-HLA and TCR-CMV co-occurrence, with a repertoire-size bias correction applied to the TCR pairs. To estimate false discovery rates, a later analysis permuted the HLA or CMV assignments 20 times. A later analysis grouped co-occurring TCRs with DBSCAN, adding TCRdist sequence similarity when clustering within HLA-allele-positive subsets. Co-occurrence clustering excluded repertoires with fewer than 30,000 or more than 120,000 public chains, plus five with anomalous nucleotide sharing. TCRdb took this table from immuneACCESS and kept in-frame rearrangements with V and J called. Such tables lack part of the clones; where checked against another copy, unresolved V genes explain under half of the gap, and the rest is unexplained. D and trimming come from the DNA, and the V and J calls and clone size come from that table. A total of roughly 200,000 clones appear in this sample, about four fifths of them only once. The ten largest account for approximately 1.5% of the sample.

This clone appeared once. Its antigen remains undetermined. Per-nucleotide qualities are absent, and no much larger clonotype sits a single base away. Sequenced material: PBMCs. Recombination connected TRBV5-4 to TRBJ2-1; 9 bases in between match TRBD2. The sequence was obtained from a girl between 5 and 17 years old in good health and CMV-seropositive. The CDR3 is CASSFRAGGRGDEQFF. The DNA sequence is TGTGCCAGCAGCTTCCGGGCGGGGGGGCGGGGGGATGAGCAGTTCTTC. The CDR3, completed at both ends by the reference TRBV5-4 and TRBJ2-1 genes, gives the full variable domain ETGVTQSPTHLIKTRGQQVTLRCSSQSGHNTVSWYQQALGQGPQFIFQYYREEENGRGNFPPRFSGLQFPNYSSELNVNALELDDSALYLCASSFRAGGRGDEQFFGPGTRLTVL.